The 2 T cell receptor beta chains in this list originate from one sample, sequenced in a study of response to subunit inactivated influenza vaccine. TCRdb itself ran the RT-PCR reads through MiXCR, one entry per CDR3 protein. The table has 430,000 or so distinct CDR3 sequences, 10% to 11% seen once; the top ten hold about 12%. Sequencing used PBMCs from blood, obtained roughly 47 days after vaccination. The source of these receptors is a man aged 45-60 years who received an inactivated influenza vaccine.

This clonotype was recorded many times. V usage is TRBV5-5 and J usage is TRBJ1-2, with D perhaps matching TRBD1 (6 bases). The ends were cut back, 4 bases at V and 5 bases at J, with 15 bases in the middle. CDR3 length: 14 amino acids. Germline V gene lookup returns CDR1 SGHKS and CDR2 YYEKEE (reference sequence). The CDR3 sequence is CASSQYGGGYGYTF. The CDR3 DNA follows: TGTGCCAGCAGCCAGTATGGGGGCGGTTATGGCTACACCTTC.

This clonotype occurred many times. This rearrangement joins TRBV5-1 to TRBJ2-5, with 7 bases that match TRBD2. V was clipped by 1 base and J by 1 base; unmatched bases: 1. Per germline, CDR1 SGHRS and CDR2 YFSETQ. This CDR3 region has 14 residues. The CDR3: CASSLWGGQETQYF. In DNA form, the CDR3 reads TGCGCCAGCAGCTTGTGGGGGGGCCAAGAGACCCAGTACTTC.